The present entry profiles one T cell receptor beta chain with its context. What it binds is unknown. The data are from a study of T cell repertoires in cytomegalovirus infection. On the study more broadly: Evidence of both CMV infection and a matching HLA type came from public TCR beta signatures.

TCRdb itself ran the reads through MiXCR, one entry per CDR3 protein. The sample includes roughly 800,000 distinct CDR3 sequences, under 35% of them seen just once. General observations from the study: There were carriers of CMV plus the relevant HLA, and cumulative public TCR beta family frequency identified them.

V was clipped by 2 bases and J by 1 base, with 11 bases between them. CDR1 MRHNA and CDR2 SNTAGT come from the germline V gene. This CDR3 has 16 amino acids. Material: cultured CD8+ T cells from PBMCs, obtained from culture after CMV antigen stimulation. The chain uses TRBV6-4 and TRBJ2-2; possible D gene TRBD1, 6 bases. This TCR came from a human donor in good health (CMV status not recorded). Some clones in this sample may be carry-over from other donors' samples. Here the CDR3 reads CASSDLYRENTGELFF. The CDR3 DNA reads as TGTGCCAGCAGTGACCTCTACAGGGAGAACACCGGGGAGCTGTTTTTT.